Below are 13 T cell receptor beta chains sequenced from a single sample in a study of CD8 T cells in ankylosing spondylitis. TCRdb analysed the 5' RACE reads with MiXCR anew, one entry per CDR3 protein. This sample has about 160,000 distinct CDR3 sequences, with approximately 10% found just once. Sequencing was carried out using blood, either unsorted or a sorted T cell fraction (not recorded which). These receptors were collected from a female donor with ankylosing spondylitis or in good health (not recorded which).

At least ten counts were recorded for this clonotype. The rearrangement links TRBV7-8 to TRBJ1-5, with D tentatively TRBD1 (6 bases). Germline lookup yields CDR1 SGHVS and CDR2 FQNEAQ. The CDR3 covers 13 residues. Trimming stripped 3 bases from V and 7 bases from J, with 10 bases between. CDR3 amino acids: CASSFGGPQPQHF. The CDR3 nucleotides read TGTGCCAGCAGCTTTGGGGGCCCCCAGCCCCAGCATTTT.

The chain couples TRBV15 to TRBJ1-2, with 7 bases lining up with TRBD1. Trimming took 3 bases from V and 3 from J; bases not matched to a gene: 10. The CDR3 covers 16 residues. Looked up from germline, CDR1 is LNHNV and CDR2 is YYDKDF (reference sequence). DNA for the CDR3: TGTGCCACCAGCAGTAGGCAGGGGGGTTTTTACTATGGCTACACCTTC. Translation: CATSSRQGGFYYGYTF.

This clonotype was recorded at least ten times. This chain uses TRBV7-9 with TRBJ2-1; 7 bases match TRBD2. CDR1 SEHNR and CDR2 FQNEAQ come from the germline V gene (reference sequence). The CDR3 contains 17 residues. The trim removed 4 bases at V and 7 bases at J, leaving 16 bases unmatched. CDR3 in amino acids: CASSSVTSSGRRNEQFF. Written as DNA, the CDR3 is TGTGCCAGCAGCTCCGTGACATCTAGCGGTCGACGGAATGAGCAGTTCTTC.

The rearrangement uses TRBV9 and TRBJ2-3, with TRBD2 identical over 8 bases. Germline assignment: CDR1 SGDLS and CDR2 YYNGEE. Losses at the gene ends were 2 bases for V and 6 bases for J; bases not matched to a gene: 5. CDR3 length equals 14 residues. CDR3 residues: CASSVQLAGDTQYF. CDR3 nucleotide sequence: TGTGCCAGCAGCGTTCAGCTAGCGGGCGATACGCAGTATTTT.

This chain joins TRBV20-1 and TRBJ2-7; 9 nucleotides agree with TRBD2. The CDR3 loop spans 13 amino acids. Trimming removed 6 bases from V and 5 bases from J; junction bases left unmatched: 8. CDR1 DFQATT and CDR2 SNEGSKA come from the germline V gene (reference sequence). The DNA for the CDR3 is TGCAGTGCCTTAGCGGGAGAGACCCACGAGCAGTACTTC. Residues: CSALAGETHEQYF.

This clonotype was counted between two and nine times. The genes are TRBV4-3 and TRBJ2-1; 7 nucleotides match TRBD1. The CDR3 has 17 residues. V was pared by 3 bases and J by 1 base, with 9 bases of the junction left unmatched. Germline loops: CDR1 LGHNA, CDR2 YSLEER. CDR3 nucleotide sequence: TGCGCCAGCAGCCAGGACCGGGGACAGAGTTCCTACAATGAGCAGTTCTTC. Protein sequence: CASSQDRGQSSYNEQFF.

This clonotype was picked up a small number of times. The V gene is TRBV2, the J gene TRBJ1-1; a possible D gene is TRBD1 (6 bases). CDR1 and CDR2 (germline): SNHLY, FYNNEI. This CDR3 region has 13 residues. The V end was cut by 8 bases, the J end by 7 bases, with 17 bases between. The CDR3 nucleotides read TGTGCCAGCTTTACGGGGGGGCTCGGTGAAGCTTTCTTT. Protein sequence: CASFTGGLGEAFF.

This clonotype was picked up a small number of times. CDR3 sequence reads: CASREGVSYEQYF. CDR3 in DNA: TGTGCCAGCAGAGAGGGCGTCTCCTACGAGCAGTACTTC. V is TRBV2 and J is TRBJ2-7, with D maybe TRBD2 (5 bases). The length of the CDR3 is 13 residues. The V end lost 6 bases, the J end lost 0 bases, and 9 bases lay between the germline ends. In germline, CDR1 is SNHLY, CDR2 FYNNEI.

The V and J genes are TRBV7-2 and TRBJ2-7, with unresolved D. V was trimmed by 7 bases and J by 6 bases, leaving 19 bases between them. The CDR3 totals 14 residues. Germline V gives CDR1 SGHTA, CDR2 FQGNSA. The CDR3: CASTIEPSLREQYF. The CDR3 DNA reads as TGTGCCAGCACCATCGAGCCCTCCCTCCGCGAGCAGTACTTC.

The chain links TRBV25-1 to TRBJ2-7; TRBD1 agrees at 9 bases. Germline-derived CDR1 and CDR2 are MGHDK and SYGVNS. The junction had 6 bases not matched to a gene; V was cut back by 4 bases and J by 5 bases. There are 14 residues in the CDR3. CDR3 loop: CASSGWTGDHEQYF. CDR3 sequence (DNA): TGTGCCAGCAGTGGATGGACAGGGGACCACGAGCAGTACTTC.

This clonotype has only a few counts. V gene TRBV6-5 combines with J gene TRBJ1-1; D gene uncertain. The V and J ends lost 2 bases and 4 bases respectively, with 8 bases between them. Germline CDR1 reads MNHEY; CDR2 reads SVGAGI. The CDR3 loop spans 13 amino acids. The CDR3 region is CASSYGEATEAFF. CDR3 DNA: TGTGCCAGCAGTTACGGGGAAGCCACTGAAGCTTTCTTT.

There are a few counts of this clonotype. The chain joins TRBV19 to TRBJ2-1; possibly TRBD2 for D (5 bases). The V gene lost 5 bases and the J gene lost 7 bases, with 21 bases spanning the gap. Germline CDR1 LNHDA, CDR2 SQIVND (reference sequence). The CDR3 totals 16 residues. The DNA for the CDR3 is TGTGCCAGTAGTTTTAATAGGGAGTACTCCCTGAATGAGCAGTTCTTC. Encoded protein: CASSFNREYSLNEQFF. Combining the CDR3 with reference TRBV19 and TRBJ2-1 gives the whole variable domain DGGITQSPKYLFRKEGQNVTLSCEQNLNHDAMYWYRQDPGQGLRLIYYSQIVNDFQKGDIAEGYSVSREKKESFPLTVTSAQKNPTAFYLCASSFNREYSLNEQFFGPGTRLTVL.

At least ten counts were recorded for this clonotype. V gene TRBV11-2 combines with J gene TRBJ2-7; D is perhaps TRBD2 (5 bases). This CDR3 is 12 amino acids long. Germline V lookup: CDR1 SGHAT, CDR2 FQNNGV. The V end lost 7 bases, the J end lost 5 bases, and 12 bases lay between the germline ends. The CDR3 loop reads CASTREGHEQYF. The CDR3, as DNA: TGTGCCAGCACGCGTGAGGGCCACGAGCAGTACTTC.